Below, 13 T cell receptor beta chains from the same sample are listed, as sequenced in a study of blood T cells in healthy people across ages. A sample-barcoded 5' primer and a J-beta primer mix were used in a second PCR of about 6 to 11 cycles. MiXCR, run by TCRdb on the 5' RACE reads, gives a single entry per CDR3 protein. The repertoire holds some 1.8 million distinct CDR3 sequences, with about two fifths as singletons. Sequenced input: blood. The receptors originated from a human donor in good health.

This chain links TRBV5-1 with TRBJ2-5, with TRBD1 matching 9 bases. The end of the DNA aligns better with TRBJ2-7, so the J call may be wrong. The germline gives CDR1 SGHRS, CDR2 YFSETQ. The CDR3 runs to 13 residues. The CDR3 nucleotides are TGCGCCAGCAGCATAGACAGGGGGGCCGAGCAGTACTTC. Protein product: CASSIDRGAEQYF.

This clonotype was observed a few times. The chain uses TRBV11-2 and TRBJ2-7, with 8 bases lining up with TRBD2. The CDR3 is made up of 12 amino acids. The V segment lost 4 bases and the J segment 9 bases; nucleotides outside the gene matches: 5. Germline V CDR1 and CDR2: SGHAT, FQNNGV. The CDR3 loop reads CASSSGLVGQYF. CDR3 sequence (DNA): TGTGCCAGCAGCTCGGGACTAGTCGGGCAGTACTTC.

CDR3 residues: CASRGGGAAETQYF. The DNA for the CDR3 is TGTGCCAGCAGGGGGGGGGGCGCCGCAGAGACCCAGTACTTC. The chain joins TRBV25-1 to TRBJ2-5; possibly TRBD2 for D (7 bases). The germline V gene encodes CDR1 MGHDK and CDR2 SYGVNS. Trimming left V 6 bases short and J 4 bases short, with 15 bases between. The CDR3 is 14 residues long. The whole variable domain, filled in from reference TRBV25-1 and TRBJ2-5, reads EADIYQTPRYLVIGTGKKITLECSQTMGHDKMYWYQQDPGMELHLIHYSYGVNSTEKGDLSSESTVSRIRTEHFPLTLESARPSHTSQYLCASRGGGAAETQYFGPGTRLLVL.

Only a few counts were recorded for this clonotype. This chain connects TRBV11-2 to TRBJ2-2; 8 nucleotides line up with TRBD1. The CDR3 sequence is 15 residues long. V lost 5 bases, J lost 5 bases, and 7 bases stayed unmatched. Germline V gives CDR1 SGHAT, CDR2 FQNNGV. Here the CDR3 DNA reads TGTGCCAGCAGCCAACAGGGGGTTATTACCGGGGAGCTGTTTTTT. Residues: CASSQQGVITGELFF.

The chain joins TRBV5-1 to TRBJ1-2; D is unclear. V gave up 4 bases and J gave up 3 bases, with 10 bases separating them. CDR1 and CDR2 (germline): SGHRS, YFSETQ. The CDR3 consists of 13 residues. In DNA, the CDR3 is TGCGCCAGCAGCATGAAGAATTACTATGGCTACACCTTC. Protein sequence: CASSMKNYYGYTF. The complete variable domain, with remaining parts taken from reference TRBV5-1 and TRBJ1-2, reads KAGVTQTPRYLIKTRGQQVTLSCSPISGHRSVSWYQQTPGQGLQFLFEYFSETQRNKGNFPGRFSGRQFSNSRSEMNVSTLELGDSALYLCASSMKNYYGYTFGSGTRLTVV.

The CDR3 region has the DNA TGTGCCAGCAGCTTAGATTTCTGGGACGGAAATGGCTACACCTTC. Translation gives CASSLDFWDGNGYTF. The chain recombines TRBV7-2 with TRBJ1-2; TRBD1 is a possible D gene (5 bases). The CDR3 sequence is 15 residues long. The V end lost 1 base, the J end lost 6 bases, and 15 bases lay between the germline ends. Germline V gives CDR1 SGHTA, CDR2 FQGNSA.

This clonotype was recorded a few times. The rearrangement uses TRBV12-3 or TRBV12-4 and TRBJ2-1; a possible D gene is TRBD1 (6 bases). The ends were cut back, 6 bases at V and 9 bases at J, with 15 bases in the middle. This CDR3 comprises 13 residues. DNA for the CDR3: TGTGCCAGCAGCGTCTATGAGGGGGTTGAGCAGTTCTTC. Protein product: CASSVYEGVEQFF.

The chain couples TRBV12-3 or TRBV12-4 to TRBJ2-1, with D maybe TRBD1 (6 bases). The CDR3 contains 14 residues. The V gene lost 3 bases and the J gene lost 10 bases, with 16 bases spanning the gap. DNA for the CDR3: TGTGCCAGCAGTTTGGGGGACACCTACTACGAGCAGTTCTTC. This gives the protein CASSLGDTYYEQFF.

The V gene is TRBV27, the J gene TRBJ2-7; D is ambiguous. CDR1 and CDR2 from the germline V gene are MNHEY and SMNVEV (reference sequence). V lost 11 bases and J lost 3, with 11 bases in between. CDR3 length equals 11 residues. CDR3 sequence: CAPSVFYEQYF. CDR3 bases: TGTGCCCCCTCGGTCTTCTACGAGCAGTACTTC.

The chain joins TRBV20-1 to TRBJ2-7; TRBD1 aligns across 7 bases. The end of the DNA fits TRBJ2-5 better, so the J call may be wrong. The CDR3 spans 14 residues. CDR1 is DFQATT and CDR2 is SNEGSKA in the germline V gene (reference sequence). The CDR3, as DNA: TGCAGTGCTGCGCCCCGGACAGGAGGAGAGACCCAGTACTTC. Amino acid sequence: CSAAPRTGGETQYF.

The rearrangement uses TRBV6-2 or TRBV6-3 and TRBJ2-1; 7 bases agree with TRBD1. The CDR3 consists of 15 residues. Germline-derived CDR1 and CDR2 are MNHEY and SVGEGT. Trimming cost V 4 bases and J 4 bases; bases outside gene matches: 7. This CDR3 is CASSLGQELYNEQFF. In nucleotides, the CDR3 is TGTGCCAGCAGTTTAGGACAGGAGCTATACAATGAGCAGTTCTTC.

The chain uses TRBV29-1 and TRBJ1-2; 10 positions agree with TRBD1. V lost 7 bases to trimming and J lost 8 bases; unmatched junction nucleotides: 10. CDR1 is SQVTM and CDR2 is ANQGSEA in the germline V gene. This CDR3 contains 13 residues. The CDR3 reads CSADRTGGRGYTF. In DNA form, the CDR3 reads TGCAGCGCTGACCGGACAGGGGGGAGAGGCTACACCTTC. Variable domain in full (rest from reference TRBV29-1 and TRBJ1-2): SAVISQKPSRDICQRGTSLTIQCQVDSQVTMMFWYRQQPGQSLTLIATANQGSEATYESGFVIDKFPISRPNLTFSTLTVSNMSPEDSSIYLCSADRTGGRGYTFGSGTRLTVV.

This clonotype occurred a few times. This rearrangement joins TRBV29-1 to TRBJ1-1; TRBD1 agrees at 8 bases. V was clipped by 5 bases and J by 6 bases; unmatched bases: 11. Germline CDR1 reads SQVTM; CDR2 reads ANQGSEA. This CDR3 has 14 residues. The DNA of the CDR3 is TGCAGCGTTCTAGGACAGGGTGGGATCGCTGAAGCTTTCTTT. It codes for CSVLGQGGIAEAFF.